The 8 T cell receptor beta chains in this list originate from one sample, sequenced in a study of blood T cell repertoires in COVID-19. TCRdb's table, derived via immunoSEQ multiplex PCR, lists solely in-frame clones and lacks some. The repertoire holds 300,000 to 450,000 clones, with more than 75% as singletons. The sample taken for sequencing was PBMCs or T cells enriched from blood (not recorded which). Receptors originate from a woman younger than 45 who had recovered from COVID-19.

The chain employs TRBV6-6 and TRBJ2-2; 7 bases are shared with TRBD1. The CDR3 is made up of 14 amino acids. Trimming cost V 7 bases and J 4 bases; bases outside gene matches: 6. Germline CDR1 MNHNY, CDR2 SVGAGI (reference sequence). The CDR3 nucleotides are TGTGCCAGCACTAACAGGGGAAGCACCGGGGAGCTGTTTTTT. The encoded protein is CASTNRGSTGELFF.

As regards this clone: Other DNA sequences in the same sample also yield this CDR3. J is TRBJ2-2 and V is TRBV19; TRBD2 might be the D (5 bases). Trimming pared 5 bases from V and 0 bases from J, leaving 7 bases between. The germline V gene encodes CDR1 LNHDA and CDR2 SQIVND (reference sequence). The CDR3 sequence is 14 residues long. The CDR3 DNA is TGTGCCAGTAGTTGGGGAGCGAACACCGGGGAGCTGTTTTTT. Translated: CASSWGANTGELFF.

With regard to this clone: Other nucleotide sequences in the sample specify the same CDR3. The CDR3: CASSLRTGTDTQYF. DNA of the CDR3: TGTGCCAGCAGCTTAAGGACAGGCACAGATACGCAGTATTTT. This chain joins TRBV5-4 and TRBJ2-3; the D gene is possibly TRBD1 (6 bases). The V gene's germline CDR1 is SGHNT and CDR2 YYREEE (reference sequence). The V end lost 2 bases, the J end lost 1 base, and 8 bases lay between the germline ends. CDR3 length equals 14 residues.

The chain is built from TRBV15 and TRBJ2-3; D gene ambiguous. Trimming took off 6 bases at V and 6 bases at J, with 10 bases between the two ends. CDR1 and CDR2 (germline): LNHNV, YYDKDF (reference sequence). This CDR3 spans 12 amino acids. The chain's CDR3 is CATRFSGDTQYF. DNA of the CDR3: TGTGCCACCAGGTTCTCCGGGGATACGCAGTATTTT.

The CDR3 loop reads CASSSPGQVSLSYEQYF. In DNA, the CDR3 is TGTGCCAGCAGCTCTCCAGGACAGGTCAGTCTCTCCTACGAGCAGTACTTC. The J gene is TRBJ2-7, the V gene TRBV7-2; 7 positions match TRBD1. The CDR3 is 17 residues long. Germline V gene lookup returns CDR1 SGHTA and CDR2 FQGNSA. The junction had 12 bases not matched to a gene; V was cut back by 4 bases and J by 0 bases.

The V call is TRBV30, the J call TRBJ2-3, with 7 nucleotides matching TRBD1. Trimming took 0 bases from V and 2 from J; bases not matched to a gene: 5. The CDR3 consists of 15 residues. Germline values: CDR1 GTSNPN, CDR2 SVGIG (reference sequence). The CDR3, as DNA: TGTGCCTGGAGTGTAGGACAGGTGCCCACAGATACGCAGTATTTT. Residues: CAWSVGQVPTDTQYF.

The chain uses TRBV6-5 and TRBJ2-1; 7 bases map to TRBD2. CDR1 is MNHEY, CDR2 SVGAGI, per germline. The CDR3 contains 14 residues. With 3 bases clipped from V and 8 bases from J, the junction kept 7 bases outside the gene matches. CDR3 loop: CASSYGGGMDEQFF. DNA of the CDR3: TGTGCCAGCAGTTATGGGGGGGGTATGGATGAGCAGTTCTTC.

V usage is TRBV7-8 and J usage is TRBJ2-3; 7 positions match TRBD2. There are 16 residues in the CDR3. V shed 3 bases, J shed 0 bases, and the junction held 6 bases outside the gene matches. Germline V gene data show CDR1 as SGHVS and CDR2 as FQNEAQ. The CDR3 sequence: CASSFGLDPSTDTQYF. The CDR3 DNA follows: TGTGCCAGCAGCTTCGGACTAGACCCTAGCACAGATACGCAGTATTTT. The variable domain in full, with the rest retrieved from reference TRBV7-8 and TRBJ2-3, is GAGVSQSPRYKVAKRGQDVALRCDPISGHVSLFWYQQALGQGPEFLTYFQNEAQLDKSGLPSDRFFAERPEGSVSTLKIQRTQQEDSAVYLCASSFGLDPSTDTQYFGPGTRLTVL.